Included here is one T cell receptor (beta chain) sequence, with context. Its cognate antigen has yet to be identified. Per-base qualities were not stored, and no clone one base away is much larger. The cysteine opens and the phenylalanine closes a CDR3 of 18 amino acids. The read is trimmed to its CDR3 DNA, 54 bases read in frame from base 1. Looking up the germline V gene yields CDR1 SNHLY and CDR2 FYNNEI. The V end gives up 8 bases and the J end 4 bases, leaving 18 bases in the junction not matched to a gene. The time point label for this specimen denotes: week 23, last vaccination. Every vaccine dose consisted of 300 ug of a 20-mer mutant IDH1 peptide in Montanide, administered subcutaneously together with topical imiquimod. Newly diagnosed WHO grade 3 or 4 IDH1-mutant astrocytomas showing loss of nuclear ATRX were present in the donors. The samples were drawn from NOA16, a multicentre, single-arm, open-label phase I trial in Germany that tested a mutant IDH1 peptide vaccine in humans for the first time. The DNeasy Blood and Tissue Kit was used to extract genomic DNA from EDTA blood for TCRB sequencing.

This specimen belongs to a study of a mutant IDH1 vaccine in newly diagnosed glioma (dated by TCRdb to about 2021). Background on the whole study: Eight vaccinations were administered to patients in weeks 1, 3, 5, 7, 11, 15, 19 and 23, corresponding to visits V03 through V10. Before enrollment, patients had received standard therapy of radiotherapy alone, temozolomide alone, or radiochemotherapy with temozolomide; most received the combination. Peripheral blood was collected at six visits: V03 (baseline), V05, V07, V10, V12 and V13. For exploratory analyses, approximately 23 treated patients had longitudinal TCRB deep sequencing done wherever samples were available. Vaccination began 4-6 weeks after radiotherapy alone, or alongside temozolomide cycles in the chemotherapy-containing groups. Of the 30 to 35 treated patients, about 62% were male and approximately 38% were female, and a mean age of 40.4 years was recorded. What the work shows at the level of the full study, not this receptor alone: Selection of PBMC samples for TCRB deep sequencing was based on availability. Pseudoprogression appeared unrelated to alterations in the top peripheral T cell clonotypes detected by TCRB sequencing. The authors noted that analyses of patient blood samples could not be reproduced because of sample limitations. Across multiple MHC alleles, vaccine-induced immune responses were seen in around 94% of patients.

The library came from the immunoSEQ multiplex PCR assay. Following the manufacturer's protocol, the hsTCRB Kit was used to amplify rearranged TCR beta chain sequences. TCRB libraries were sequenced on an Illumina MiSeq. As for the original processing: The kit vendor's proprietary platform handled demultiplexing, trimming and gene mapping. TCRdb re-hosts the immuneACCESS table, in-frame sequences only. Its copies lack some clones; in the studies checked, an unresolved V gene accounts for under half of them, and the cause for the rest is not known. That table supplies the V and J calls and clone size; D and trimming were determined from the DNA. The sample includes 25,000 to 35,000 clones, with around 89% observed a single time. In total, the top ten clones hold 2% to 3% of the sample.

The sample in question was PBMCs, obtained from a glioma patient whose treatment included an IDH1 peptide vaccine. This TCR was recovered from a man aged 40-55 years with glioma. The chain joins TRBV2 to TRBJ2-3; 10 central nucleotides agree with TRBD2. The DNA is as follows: TGTGCCAGCGGGAAGGGCCCCGGAGCGGGAGGGCCCCCAGATACGCAGTATTTT. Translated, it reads CASGKGPGAGGPPDTQYF.